This is a list of T cell receptor beta chains from one sample in a study of control samples from healthy donors and cancer patients. TCRdb's table, derived via immunoSEQ multiplex PCR, lists solely in-frame clones and lacks some. The sample consists of roughly 76,000 clones, about 93% of them appearing once. What was sequenced was blood. The receptors were gathered from a woman aged 18-29 years in good health. CDR3s include the opening cysteine and the closing phenylalanine or tryptophan. The D gene is left open where the match is weak. Clone size, where shown, is once, few, many, or a class for clones that have expanded.

J: TRBJ1-1
D: TRBD1
V: TRBV7-9
size: .
DNA: TGTGCCAGCAGCTTAGCGCGTGGCAGGGGGCAGGGTGAAGCTTTCTTT
CDR3: CASSLARGRGQGEAFF

J: TRBJ2-1
D: TRBD1
V: TRBV2
size: .
DNA: TGTGCCAGCAGTGGACAGGGGGTGAACAATGAGCAGTTCTTC
CDR3: CASSGQGVNNEQFF

J: TRBJ2-4
D: TRBD2
V: TRBV24-1
size: .
DNA: TGTGCCACCAGTGACTCTTGGACTAGCGGATTAGGGAGCATTCAGTACTTC
CDR3: CATSDSWTSGLGSIQYF

J: TRBJ2-7
D: .
V: TRBV29-1
size: .
DNA: TGCAGCGTGGGGAGTACAGGGTTCTCCTACGAGCAGTACTTC
CDR3: CSVGSTGFSYEQYF

J: TRBJ2-7
D: .
V: TRBV28
size: .
DNA: TGTGCCAGCAGTCGCGGGTCCGCAGGAGCGAGCGAGCAGTACTTC
CDR3: CASSRGSAGASEQYF

J: TRBJ1-2
D: .
V: TRBV28
size: .
DNA: TGTGCCAGCAGTTCAGGGTCCTATGGCTACACCTTC
CDR3: CASSSGSYGYTF

J: TRBJ2-2
D: TRBD2
V: TRBV5-1
size: .
DNA: TGCGCCAGCAGTCGGCTCTCTAGCGGGGGGGCCGGGGAGCTGTTTTTT
CDR3: CASSRLSSGGAGELFF

J: TRBJ1-1
D: .
V: TRBV19
size: .
DNA: TGTGCCAGTAATCAGGGATACACTGAAGCTTTCTTT
CDR3: CASNQGYTEAFF

J: TRBJ2-7
D: TRBD1
V: TRBV9
size: .
DNA: TGTGCCAGCAGCCCCCGGGACAGGTCCTACGAGCAGTACTTC
CDR3: CASSPRDRSYEQYF

J: TRBJ2-3
D: .
V: TRBV2
size: .
DNA: TGTGCCAGCAGTGAAAGTGCGGGGGATACGCAGTATTTT
CDR3: CASSESAGDTQYF

J: TRBJ1-1
D: .
V: TRBV27
size: .
DNA: TGTGCCAGCAGTTTATTAGTCGGTATTGGGTCACACACTGAAGCTTTCTTT
CDR3: CASSLLVGIGSHTEAFF

J: TRBJ1-6
D: TRBD1
V: TRBV10-1
size: few
DNA: TGCGCCAGCAGTGATCGGGACAGTAAAACGAAGGATTCACCCCTCCACTTT
CDR3: CASSDRDSKTKDSPLHF

J: TRBJ2-1
D: .
V: TRBV28
size: .
DNA: TGTGCCGCCTCCGGAACCCGGGGAACTCCCTACAATGAGCAGTTCTTC
CDR3: CAASGTRGTPYNEQFF

J: TRBJ2-5
D: .
V: TRBV7-9
size: .
DNA: TGTGCCAGCAGCAAGGATGGGTCTCAAGAGACCCAGTACTTC
CDR3: CASSKDGSQETQYF

J: TRBJ1-6
D: .
V: TRBV6-6
size: once
DNA: TGTGCCAGCAGTTACGTTACAGGCTCTGGAAATTCACCCCTCCACTTT
CDR3: CASSYVTGSGNSPLHF

J: TRBJ1-1
D: .
V: TRBV7-8
size: .
DNA: TGTGCCAGCAGCTTAGTAGAGGGGTGGGGGATCACTGAAGCTTTCTTT
CDR3: CASSLVEGWGITEAFF

J: TRBJ2-1
D: TRBD2
V: TRBV25-1
size: .
DNA: TGTGCCAGCAGTGCGGGACTAGCGGGAAACAATGAGCAGTTCTTC
CDR3: CASSAGLAGNNEQFF

J: TRBJ1-1
D: .
V: TRBV11-2
size: .
DNA: TGTGCCAGCAGCCCAGGGGATACTGAAGCTTTCTTT
CDR3: CASSPGDTEAFF

J: TRBJ2-3
D: .
V: TRBV12-3/TRBV12-4
size: once
DNA: TGTGCCAGCAGTTTTGGACCGGGGGATACGCAGTATTTT
CDR3: CASSFGPGDTQYF

J: TRBJ2-1
D: .
V: TRBV21-1
size: .
DNA: TGTGCCAGCAGCAAAGCGACTAGCGGGAGGATCTCCTACAATGAGCAGTTCTTC
CDR3: CASSKATSGRISYNEQFF

J: TRBJ1-4
D: TRBD1
V: TRBV6-1
size: .
DNA: TGTGCCAGCAGTGAAGGACAGGGTCCTCAGGTGTTTTTT
CDR3: CASSEGQGPQVFF

J: TRBJ1-1
D: .
V: TRBV5-6
size: once
DNA: TGTGCCAGCAGCTTGACAGACACTGAAGCTTTCTTT
CDR3: CASSLTDTEAFF

J: TRBJ1-2
D: .
V: TRBV9
size: .
DNA: TGTGCCAGCAGCGTCACGGGACTAGGTTATGGCTACACCTTC
CDR3: CASSVTGLGYGYTF

J: TRBJ2-1
D: TRBD2
V: TRBV15
size: .
DNA: TGTGCCACCAGCAGAGTACTAGCGAGCTCCTACAATGAGCAGTTCTTC
CDR3: CATSRVLASSYNEQFF

J: TRBJ1-2
D: .
V: TRBV29-1
size: .
DNA: TGCAGCGTTGGAGGGCTGCAGGGTTTTTCAGCTAACTATGGCTACACCTTC
CDR3: CSVGGLQGFSANYGYTF

J: TRBJ2-2
D: TRBD1
V: TRBV29-1
size: .
DNA: TGCAGCGCGAGCCGCGGGGACAGGGGGCGCAGAGGGGAGCTGTTTTTT
CDR3: CSASRGDRGRRGELFF

J: TRBJ1-1
D: .
V: TRBV19
size: .
DNA: TGTGCCAGTAGTGTATACGCCGCAGGGAACACTGAAGCTTTCTTT
CDR3: CASSVYAAGNTEAFF

J: TRBJ2-7
D: TRBD1
V: TRBV14
size: .
DNA: TGTGCCAGCAGCCAAGTTGGACAGGGAAACTACGAGCAGTACTTC
CDR3: CASSQVGQGNYEQYF

J: TRBJ2-5
D: .
V: TRBV2
size: .
DNA: TGTGCCAGCGATAGGGGCAGGCAAGAGACCCAGTACTTC
CDR3: CASDRGRQETQYF

J: TRBJ2-5
D: TRBD1
V: TRBV7-9
size: once
DNA: TGTGCCAGCAGTGAGACAGGGCCACAAGAGACCCAGTACTTC
CDR3: CASSETGPQETQYF

J: TRBJ2-5
D: TRBD1
V: TRBV5-1
size: .
DNA: TGCGCCAGCAGCGCTGGGGACAGGCCCCAAGAGACCCAGTACTTC
CDR3: CASSAGDRPQETQYF

J: TRBJ1-6
D: .
V: TRBV28
size: .
DNA: TGTGCCAGCAGTTTGGATAGAAGAAATTCACCCCTCCACTTT
CDR3: CASSLDRRNSPLHF

J: TRBJ1-1
D: TRBD1
V: TRBV5-1
size: .
DNA: TGCGCCAGCAGCACATCCAGGGGGGTCACTGAAGCTTTCTTT
CDR3: CASSTSRGVTEAFF

J: TRBJ2-4
D: .
V: TRBV12-3/TRBV12-4
size: .
DNA: TGTGCCAGCAGGGGGAGGGGACAAGACATTCAGTACTTC
CDR3: CASRGRGQDIQYF

J: TRBJ2-5
D: TRBD1
V: TRBV2
size: .
DNA: TGTGCCAGTCAGAACCGGGACAGGATGGGGGAGACCCAGTACTTC
CDR3: CASQNRDRMGETQYF

J: TRBJ1-6
D: .
V: TRBV7-2
size: .
DNA: TGTGCCAGCAGCTTAGGACTGCTAAATTCACCCCTCCACTTT
CDR3: CASSLGLLNSPLHF

J: TRBJ1-2
D: .
V: TRBV3-1/TRBV3-2
size: .
DNA: TGTGCCAGCAGCCAAGGACTCATCGGGGGCTACACCTTC
CDR3: CASSQGLIGGYTF

J: TRBJ2-7
D: .
V: TRBV6-1
size: .
DNA: TGTGCCAGCAGTGAAAGGGCAGTATTTGAAACTGACGAGCAGTACTTC
CDR3: CASSERAVFETDEQYF

J: TRBJ1-1
D: TRBD1
V: TRBV7-2
size: .
DNA: TGTGCCAGCAGCCCTTCTACGTGGGACAGGGGGCCTTTGGGGAATGAAGCTTTCTTT
CDR3: CASSPSTWDRGPLGNEAFF

J: TRBJ1-4
D: .
V: TRBV20-1
size: .
DNA: TGCAGTGCTAGTAGTCGTCAGGCGGCAACTAATGAAAAACTGTTTTTT
CDR3: CSASSRQAATNEKLFF

J: TRBJ1-6
D: .
V: TRBV9
size: .
DNA: TGTGCCAGCAGCGTATCGGGGGCACTTCCCAATAATTCACCCCTCCACTTT
CDR3: CASSVSGALPNNSPLHF

J: TRBJ2-2
D: .
V: TRBV5-1
size: .
DNA: TGCGCCAGCAGCTTGACTGACACCGGGGAGCTGTTTTTT
CDR3: CASSLTDTGELFF